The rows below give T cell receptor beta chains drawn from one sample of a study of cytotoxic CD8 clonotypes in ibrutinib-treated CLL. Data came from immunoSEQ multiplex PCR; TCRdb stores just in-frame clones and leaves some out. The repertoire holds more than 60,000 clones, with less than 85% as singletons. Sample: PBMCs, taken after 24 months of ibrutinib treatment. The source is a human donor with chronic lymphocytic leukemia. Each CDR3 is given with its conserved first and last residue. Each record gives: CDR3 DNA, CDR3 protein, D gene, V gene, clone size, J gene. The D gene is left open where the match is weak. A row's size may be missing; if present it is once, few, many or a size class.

DNA: TGTGCCACCCGGGGCATAGGGAACACTGAAGCTTTCTTT
CDR3: CATRGIGNTEAFF
D: NA
V: TRBV25-1
size: NA
J: TRBJ1-1

DNA: TGTGCCAGCAGCTTAGGCCCCAGCGGGAGGAGCACAGATACGCAGTATTTT
CDR3: CASSLGPSGRSTDTQYF
D: TRBD2
V: TRBV7-2
size: NA
J: TRBJ2-3

DNA: TGTGCCAGTACCGAACGGCAGAGCGAGTACAATGAGCAGTTCTTC
CDR3: CASTERQSEYNEQFF
D: NA
V: TRBV19
size: NA
J: TRBJ2-1

DNA: TGTGCCAGCAGTTCCCGTCGGGAGCAGTACTTC
CDR3: CASSSRREQYF
D: NA
V: TRBV11-3
size: NA
J: TRBJ2-7

DNA: TGTGCCAGCAGCTCCGGGGGAACAGGGAGCACAGATACGCAGTATTTT
CDR3: CASSSGGTGSTDTQYF
D: NA
V: TRBV7-9
size: NA
J: TRBJ2-3

DNA: TGTGCCAGCAGCGTAGAGGCTAGCTATTACACCGGGGAGCTGTTTTTT
CDR3: CASSVEASYYTGELFF
D: NA
V: TRBV9
size: NA
J: TRBJ2-2

DNA: TGTGCCAGCAGCTTAGCATCAGCCTTTTCCTATGGCTACACCTTC
CDR3: CASSLASAFSYGYTF
D: NA
V: TRBV7-9
size: NA
J: TRBJ1-2

DNA: TGTGCCAGCAGCTTATCCTTCGGCCAGCCCCAGCATTTT
CDR3: CASSLSFGQPQHF
D: NA
V: TRBV7-7
size: NA
J: TRBJ1-5

DNA: TGCGCCACTGCGCGGGGGAGCACAGATACGCAGTATTTT
CDR3: CATARGSTDTQYF
D: TRBD2
V: TRBV5-1
size: once
J: TRBJ2-3

DNA: TGTGCCAGCAGCCCAGGGCCGGGGCTACAAAAACTGTTTTTT
CDR3: CASSPGPGLQKLFF
D: NA
V: TRBV7-3
size: NA
J: TRBJ1-4

DNA: TGTGCCAGCAGCTTAGGAGGTATAGGGGGCGCTTTGTACGAGCAGTACTTC
CDR3: CASSLGGIGGALYEQYF
D: TRBD1
V: TRBV7-9
size: NA
J: TRBJ2-7

DNA: TGCGCCAGCAGCCAAGACTATCCCCCCGGGATTTTGTACGAGCAGTACTTC
CDR3: CASSQDYPPGILYEQYF
D: NA
V: TRBV4-3
size: NA
J: TRBJ2-7

DNA: TGTGCCAGCAGCGCCACAGGCTCTGGAAACACCATATATTTT
CDR3: CASSATGSGNTIYF
D: NA
V: TRBV28
size: NA
J: TRBJ1-3

DNA: TGTGCCAGCAGTTACTCAGGGCAGGCGACGTACGAGCAGTACTTC
CDR3: CASSYSGQATYEQYF
D: NA
V: TRBV6-6
size: NA
J: TRBJ2-7

DNA: TGCGCCAGCAGCTTGGGTGCCGGCTCCCGCGAAGAGACCCAGTACTTC
CDR3: CASSLGAGSREETQYF
D: NA
V: TRBV5-1
size: NA
J: TRBJ2-5

DNA: TGTGCCAGCAGCTTGGCCGTAGCGGGATTCACCGGGGAGCTGTTTTTT
CDR3: CASSLAVAGFTGELFF
D: TRBD2
V: TRBV5-4
size: NA
J: TRBJ2-2

DNA: TGTGCCAGCAGCTCCGACAGCCTAGCTAACTATGGCTACACCTTC
CDR3: CASSSDSLANYGYTF
D: NA
V: TRBV7-2
size: NA
J: TRBJ1-2

DNA: TGTGCCACCGGGGGGGTAGCGGGTATCACAGATACGCAGTATTTT
CDR3: CATGGVAGITDTQYF
D: TRBD2
V: TRBV2
size: NA
J: TRBJ2-3

DNA: TGTGCCAGCAGCTTGTTGACAGATACGCAGTATTTT
CDR3: CASSLLTDTQYF
D: NA
V: TRBV5-4
size: once
J: TRBJ2-3

DNA: TGCGCCAGCAGCTACGCAGGGGCCGATAATTCACCCCTCCACTTT
CDR3: CASSYAGADNSPLHF
D: NA
V: TRBV5-1
size: once
J: TRBJ1-6